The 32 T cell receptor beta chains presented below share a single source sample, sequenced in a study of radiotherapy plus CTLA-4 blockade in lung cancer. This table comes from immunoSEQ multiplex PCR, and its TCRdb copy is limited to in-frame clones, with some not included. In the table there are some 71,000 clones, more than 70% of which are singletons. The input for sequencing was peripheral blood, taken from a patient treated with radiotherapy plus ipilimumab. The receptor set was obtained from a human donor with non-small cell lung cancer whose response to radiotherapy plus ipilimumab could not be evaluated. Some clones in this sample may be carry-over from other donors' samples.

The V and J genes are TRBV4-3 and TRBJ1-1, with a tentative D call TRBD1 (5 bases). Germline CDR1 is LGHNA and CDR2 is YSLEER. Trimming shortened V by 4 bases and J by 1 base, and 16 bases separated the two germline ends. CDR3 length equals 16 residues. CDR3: CASSRYLGVGNTEAFF. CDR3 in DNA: TGCGCCAGCAGCCGATACCTAGGGGTGGGGAACACTGAAGCTTTCTTT.

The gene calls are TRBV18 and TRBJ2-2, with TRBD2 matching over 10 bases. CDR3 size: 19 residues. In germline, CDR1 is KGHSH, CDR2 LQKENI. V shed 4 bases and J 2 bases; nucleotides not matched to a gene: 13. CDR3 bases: TGTGCCAGCTCACTCAGGACTGCTAGCGGGGGCCAAAACACCGGGGAGCTGTTTTTT. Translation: CASSLRTASGGQNTGELFF.

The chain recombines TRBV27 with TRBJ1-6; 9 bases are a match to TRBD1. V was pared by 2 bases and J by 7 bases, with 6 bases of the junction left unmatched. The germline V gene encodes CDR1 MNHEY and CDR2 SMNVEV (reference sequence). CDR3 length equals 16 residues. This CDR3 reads CASSLQDRGGNSPLHF. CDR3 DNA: TGTGCCAGCAGTTTACAGGACAGGGGAGGGAATTCACCCCTCCACTTT.

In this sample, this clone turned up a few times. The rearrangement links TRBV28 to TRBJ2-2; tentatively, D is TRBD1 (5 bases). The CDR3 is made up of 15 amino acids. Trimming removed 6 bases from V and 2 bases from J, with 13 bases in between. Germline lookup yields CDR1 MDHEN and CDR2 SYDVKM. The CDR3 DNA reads TGTGCCAGCAGCCTATTGGGGCGTAACACCGGGGAGCTGTTTTTT. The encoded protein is CASSLLGRNTGELFF.

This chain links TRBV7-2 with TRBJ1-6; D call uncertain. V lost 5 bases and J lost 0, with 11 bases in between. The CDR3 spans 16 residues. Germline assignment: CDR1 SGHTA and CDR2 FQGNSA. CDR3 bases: TGTGCCAGCAGCGGAGCCGTCAGCTCCTATAATTCACCCCTCCACTTT. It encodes CASSGAVSSYNSPLHF. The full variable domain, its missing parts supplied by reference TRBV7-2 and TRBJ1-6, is GAGVSQSPSNKVTEKGKDVELRCDPISGHTALYWYRQSLGQGLEFLIYFQGNSAPDKSGLPSDRFSAERTGGSVSTLTIQRTQQEDSAVYLCASSGAVSSYNSPLHFGNGTRLTVT.

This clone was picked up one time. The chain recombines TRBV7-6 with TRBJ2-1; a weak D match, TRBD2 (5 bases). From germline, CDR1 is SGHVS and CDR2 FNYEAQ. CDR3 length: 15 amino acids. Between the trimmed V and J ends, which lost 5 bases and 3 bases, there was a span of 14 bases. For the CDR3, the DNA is TGTGCCAGCAGCCCGTCCGGTGGAGGCTACAATGAGCAGTTCTTC. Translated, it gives CASSPSGGGYNEQFF.

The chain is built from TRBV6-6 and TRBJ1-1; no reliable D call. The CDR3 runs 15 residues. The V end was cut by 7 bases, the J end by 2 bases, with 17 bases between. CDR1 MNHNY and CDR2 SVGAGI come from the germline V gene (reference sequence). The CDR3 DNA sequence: TGTGCCAGCAACAACGACGGACGGACTAACACTGAAGCTTTCTTT. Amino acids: CASNNDGRTNTEAFF.

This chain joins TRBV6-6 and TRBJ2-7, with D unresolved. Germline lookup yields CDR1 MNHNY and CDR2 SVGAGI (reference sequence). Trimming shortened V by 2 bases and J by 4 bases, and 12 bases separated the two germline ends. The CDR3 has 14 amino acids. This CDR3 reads CASSYVRSRYEQYF. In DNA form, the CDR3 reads TGTGCCAGCAGTTACGTAAGGAGCCGGTACGAGCAGTACTTC.

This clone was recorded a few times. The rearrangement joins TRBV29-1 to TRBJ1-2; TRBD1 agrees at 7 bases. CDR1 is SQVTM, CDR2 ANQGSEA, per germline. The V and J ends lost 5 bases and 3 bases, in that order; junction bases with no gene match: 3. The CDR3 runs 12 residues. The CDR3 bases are TGCAGCGTTCGGGGACAGCACTATGGCTACACCTTC. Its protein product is CSVRGQHYGYTF.

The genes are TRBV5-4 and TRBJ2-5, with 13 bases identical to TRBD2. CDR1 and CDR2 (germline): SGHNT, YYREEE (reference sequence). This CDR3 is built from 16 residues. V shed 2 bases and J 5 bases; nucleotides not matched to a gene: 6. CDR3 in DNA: TGTGCCAGCAGCTTCCGCAGACTAGCGGGGGGTGAGACCCAGTACTTC. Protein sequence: CASSFRRLAGGETQYF.

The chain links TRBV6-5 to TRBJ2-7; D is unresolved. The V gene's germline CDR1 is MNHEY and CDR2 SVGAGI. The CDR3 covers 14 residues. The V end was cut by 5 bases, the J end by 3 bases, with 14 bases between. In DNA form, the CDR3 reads TGTGCCAGCAGTCGGAGTGGCCTTGGCTACGAGCAGTACTTC. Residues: CASSRSGLGYEQYF.

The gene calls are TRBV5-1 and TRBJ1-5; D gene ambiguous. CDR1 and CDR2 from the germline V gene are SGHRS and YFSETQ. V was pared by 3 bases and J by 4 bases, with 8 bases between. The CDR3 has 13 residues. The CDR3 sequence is CASSSEGNQPQHF. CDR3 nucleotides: TGCGCCAGCAGCTCCGAGGGAAATCAGCCCCAGCATTTT.

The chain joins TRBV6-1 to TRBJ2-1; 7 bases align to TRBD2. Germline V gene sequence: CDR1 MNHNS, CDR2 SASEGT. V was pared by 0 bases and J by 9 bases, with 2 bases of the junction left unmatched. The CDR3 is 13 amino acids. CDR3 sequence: CASSEAGEGEQFF. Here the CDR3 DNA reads TGTGCCAGCAGTGAAGCGGGGGAGGGTGAGCAGTTCTTC.

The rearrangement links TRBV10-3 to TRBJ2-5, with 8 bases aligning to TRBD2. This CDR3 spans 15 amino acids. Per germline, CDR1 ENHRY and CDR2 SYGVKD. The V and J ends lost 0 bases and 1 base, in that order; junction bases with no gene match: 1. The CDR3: CAISESSGGQETQYF. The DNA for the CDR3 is TGTGCCATCAGTGAGTCGAGCGGGGGCCAAGAGACCCAGTACTTC.

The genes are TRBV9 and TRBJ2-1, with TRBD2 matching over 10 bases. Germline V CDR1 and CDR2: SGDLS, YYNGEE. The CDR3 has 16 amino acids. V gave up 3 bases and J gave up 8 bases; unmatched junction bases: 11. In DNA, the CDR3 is TGTGCCAGCAGCGATGGGATAGCGGGGGGTGTCGATGAGCAGTTCTTC. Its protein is CASSDGIAGGVDEQFF.

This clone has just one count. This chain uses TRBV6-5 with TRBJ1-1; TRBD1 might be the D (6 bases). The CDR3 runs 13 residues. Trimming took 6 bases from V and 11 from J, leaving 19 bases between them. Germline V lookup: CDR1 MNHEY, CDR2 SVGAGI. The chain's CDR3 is CASRSDRSRAAFF. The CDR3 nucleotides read TGTGCCAGCAGATCTGACAGGTCCCGCGCGGCTTTCTTT.

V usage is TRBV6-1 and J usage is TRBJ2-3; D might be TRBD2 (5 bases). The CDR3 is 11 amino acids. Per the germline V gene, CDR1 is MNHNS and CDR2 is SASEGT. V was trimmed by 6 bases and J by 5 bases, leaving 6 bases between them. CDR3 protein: CASRTIDTQYF. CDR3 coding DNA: TGTGCCAGCAGGACTATAGATACGCAGTATTTT.

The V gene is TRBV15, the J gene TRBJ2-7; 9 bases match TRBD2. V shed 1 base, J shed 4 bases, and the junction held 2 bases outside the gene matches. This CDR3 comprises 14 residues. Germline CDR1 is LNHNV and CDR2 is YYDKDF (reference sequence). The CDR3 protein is CATSRVSGGYEQYF. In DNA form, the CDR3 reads TGTGCCACCAGCAGAGTAAGCGGGGGGTACGAGCAGTACTTC.

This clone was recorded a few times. The CDR3 sequence is CASRQTRTGELFF. CDR3 coding DNA: TGCGCCAGCAGACAAACCAGGACCGGGGAGCTGTTTTTT. This chain uses TRBV4-1 with TRBJ2-2; D remains unclear. Germline assignment: CDR1 MGHRA and CDR2 YSYEKL. The CDR3 loop spans 13 amino acids. Trimming removed 6 bases from V and 5 bases from J, with 10 bases in between.

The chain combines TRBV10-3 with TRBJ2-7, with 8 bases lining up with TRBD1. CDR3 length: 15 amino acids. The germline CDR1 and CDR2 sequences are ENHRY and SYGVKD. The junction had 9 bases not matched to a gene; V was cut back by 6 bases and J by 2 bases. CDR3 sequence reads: CAIRIRTGLAYEQYF. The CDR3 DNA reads TGTGCCATCAGAATCCGGACAGGGCTTGCCTACGAGCAGTACTTC.

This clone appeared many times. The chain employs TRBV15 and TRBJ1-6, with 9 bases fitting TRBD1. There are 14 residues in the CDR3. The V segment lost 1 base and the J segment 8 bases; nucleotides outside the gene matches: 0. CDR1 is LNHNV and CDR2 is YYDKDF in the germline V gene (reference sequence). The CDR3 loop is CATSRGDRDSPLHF. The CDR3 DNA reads TGTGCCACCAGCAGAGGGGACAGGGATTCACCCCTCCACTTT.

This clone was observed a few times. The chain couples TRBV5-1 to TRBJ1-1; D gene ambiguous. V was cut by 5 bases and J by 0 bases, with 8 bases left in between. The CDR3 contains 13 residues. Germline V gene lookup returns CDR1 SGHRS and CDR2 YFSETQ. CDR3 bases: TGCGCCAGCAGGGACGGGGTGAACACTGAAGCTTTCTTT. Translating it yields CASRDGVNTEAFF. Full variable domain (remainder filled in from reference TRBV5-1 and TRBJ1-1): KAGVTQTPRYLIKTRGQQVTLSCSPISGHRSVSWYQQTPGQGLQFLFEYFSETQRNKGNFPGRFSGRQFSNSRSEMNVSTLELGDSALYLCASRDGVNTEAFFGQGTRLTVV.

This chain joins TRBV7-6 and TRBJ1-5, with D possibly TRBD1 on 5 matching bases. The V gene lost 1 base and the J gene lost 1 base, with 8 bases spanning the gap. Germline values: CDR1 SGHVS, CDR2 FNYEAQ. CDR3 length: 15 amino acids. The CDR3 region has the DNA TGTGCCAGCAGCTTAGATCGACAGAGCAATCAGCCCCAGCATTTT. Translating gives CASSLDRQSNQPQHF.

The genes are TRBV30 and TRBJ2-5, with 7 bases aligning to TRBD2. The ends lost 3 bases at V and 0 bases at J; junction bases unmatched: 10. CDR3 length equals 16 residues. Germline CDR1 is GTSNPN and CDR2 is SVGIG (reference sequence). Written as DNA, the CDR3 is TGTGCCTGGAGACACAGAGCGGGACTCTACCAAGAGACCCAGTACTTC. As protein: CAWRHRAGLYQETQYF. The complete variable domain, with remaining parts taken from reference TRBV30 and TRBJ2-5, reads SQTIHQWPATLVQPVGSPLSLECTVEGTSNPNLYWYRQAAGRGLQLLFYSVGIGQISSEVPQNLSASRPQDRQFILSSKKLLLSDSGFYLCAWRHRAGLYQETQYFGPGTRLLVL.

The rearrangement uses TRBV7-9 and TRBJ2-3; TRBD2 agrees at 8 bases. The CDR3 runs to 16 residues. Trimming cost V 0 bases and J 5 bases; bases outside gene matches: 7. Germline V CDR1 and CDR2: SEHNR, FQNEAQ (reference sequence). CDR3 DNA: TGTGCCAGCAGCTTAGCGCTTACGGGGGGGGGAGATACGCAGTATTTT. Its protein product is CASSLALTGGGDTQYF.

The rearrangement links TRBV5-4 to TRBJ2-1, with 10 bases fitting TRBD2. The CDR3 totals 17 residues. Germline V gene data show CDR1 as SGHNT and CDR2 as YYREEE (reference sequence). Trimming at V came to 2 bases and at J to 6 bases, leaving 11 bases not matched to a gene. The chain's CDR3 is CASSFTLASGGANEQFF. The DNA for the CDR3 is TGTGCCAGCAGCTTTACCCTAGCGAGCGGGGGGGCCAATGAGCAGTTCTTC.

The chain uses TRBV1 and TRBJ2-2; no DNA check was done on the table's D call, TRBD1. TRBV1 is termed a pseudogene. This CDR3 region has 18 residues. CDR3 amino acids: CTSSQAPPDKPNTGELFF. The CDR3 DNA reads TGCACCAGCAGCCAAGCCCCTCCGGACAAACCGAACACCGGGGAGCTGTTTTTT.

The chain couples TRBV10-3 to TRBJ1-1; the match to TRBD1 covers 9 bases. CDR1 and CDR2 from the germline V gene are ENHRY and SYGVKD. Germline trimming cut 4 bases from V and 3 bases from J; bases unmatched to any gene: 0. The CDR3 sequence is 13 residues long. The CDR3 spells CAISGQGDTEAFF. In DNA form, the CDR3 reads TGTGCCATCAGTGGACAGGGGGACACTGAAGCTTTCTTT.

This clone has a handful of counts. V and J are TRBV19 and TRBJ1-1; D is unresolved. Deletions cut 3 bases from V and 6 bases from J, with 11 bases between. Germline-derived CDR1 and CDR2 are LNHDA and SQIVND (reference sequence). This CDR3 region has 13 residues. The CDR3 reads CASSIERSAEAFF. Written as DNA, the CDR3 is TGTGCCAGTAGTATCGAACGCAGCGCTGAAGCTTTCTTT.

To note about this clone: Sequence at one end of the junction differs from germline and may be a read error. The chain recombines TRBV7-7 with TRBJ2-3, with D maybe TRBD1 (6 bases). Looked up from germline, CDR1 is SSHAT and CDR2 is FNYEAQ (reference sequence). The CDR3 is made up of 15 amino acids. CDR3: CASSSQGSAADTQYF. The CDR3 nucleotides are TGTGCTAGCAGCTCGCAGGGGAGCGCAGCAGATACGCAGTATTTT.

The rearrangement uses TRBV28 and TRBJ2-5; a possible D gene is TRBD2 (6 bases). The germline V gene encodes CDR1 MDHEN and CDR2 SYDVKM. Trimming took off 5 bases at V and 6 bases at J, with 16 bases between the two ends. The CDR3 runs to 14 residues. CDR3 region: CASSPPWEVKTQYF. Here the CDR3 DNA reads TGTGCCAGCAGTCCGCCCTGGGAGGTCAAGACCCAGTACTTC.

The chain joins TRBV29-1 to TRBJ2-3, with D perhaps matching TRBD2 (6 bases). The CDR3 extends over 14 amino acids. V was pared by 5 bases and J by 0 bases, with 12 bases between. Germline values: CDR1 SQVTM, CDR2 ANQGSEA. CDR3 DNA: TGCAGCGTTCCGGGAGCTACTAGCACAGATACGCAGTATTTT. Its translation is CSVPGATSTDTQYF.